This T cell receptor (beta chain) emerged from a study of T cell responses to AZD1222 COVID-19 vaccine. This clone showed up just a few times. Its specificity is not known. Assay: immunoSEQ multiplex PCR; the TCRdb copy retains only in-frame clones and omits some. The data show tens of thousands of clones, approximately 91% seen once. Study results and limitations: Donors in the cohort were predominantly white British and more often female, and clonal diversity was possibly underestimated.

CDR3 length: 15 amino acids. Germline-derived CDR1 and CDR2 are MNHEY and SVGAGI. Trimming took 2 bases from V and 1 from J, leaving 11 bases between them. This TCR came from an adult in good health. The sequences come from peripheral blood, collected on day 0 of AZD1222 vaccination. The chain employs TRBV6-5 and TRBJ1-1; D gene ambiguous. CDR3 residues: CASSYTVWRNTEAFF. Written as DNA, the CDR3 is TGTGCCAGCAGTTACACGGTTTGGAGGAACACTGAAGCTTTCTTT.